This T cell receptor (beta chain) was identified in a study of CD4 T cells in relation to SARS-CoV-2 and coronaviruses. Study information: After roughly eleven days of antigen culture, PBMC TCR beta CDR3s were sequenced. Study results and caveats: Samples before the pandemic and after infection were not matched within any donor.

The CDR3 covers 14 residues. CDR1 and CDR2 from the germline V gene are SGHRS and YFSETQ. Trimming removed 4 bases from V and 2 bases from J, with 7 bases in between. The method was immunoSEQ multiplex PCR; TCRdb's version includes in-frame clones alone and lacks a portion of them. The sample has around 20,000 clones; around 77% are singletons. CD4+ T cells from unexposed donors were obtained before the COVID-19 pandemic (2011-2018). CD4+ T cells were isolated from the cells after 10 days of culture. Cells permitting, SARS-CoV-2 S/N and four cold-coronavirus spikes were tested on unexposed-donor CD4+ T cells. This clone was seen once. The antigen is undetermined.

This TCR was recovered from a human donor in good health. The source material was CD4+ T cells from PBMCs, cultured in vitro. The chain recombines TRBV5-1 with TRBJ2-6, with D uncertain. CDR3 coding DNA: TGCGCCAGCAGCGTAGGTACTGGGGCCAACGTCCTGACTTTC. Translation gives CASSVGTGANVLTF.